This TCR beta chain was captured by sequencing in a study of OX40 agonist ivuxolimab in advanced cancers. Study details: The eligibility criteria allowed prior anti-PD-1, anti-PD-L1 or anti-CTLA-4 therapy, and about 40% had some. Findings of the study overall: With doses of 0.1 to 3.0 mg/kg, CD4+ and CD8+ blood T cells had undergone clonal expansion by week 6. More expanded clones were seen, on average, in CD8+ T cells than in CD4+.

Germline lookup yields CDR1 LNHDA and CDR2 SQIVND (reference sequence). V was trimmed by 8 bases and J by 0 bases, leaving 14 bases between them. The CDR3 has 15 amino acids. The assay was immunoSEQ multiplex PCR, and TCRdb's table has in-frame clones only and misses some. The sample lists under 95,000 clones, approximately 86% occurring once. Concerning this clone itself: Its antigen is currently unknown.

The TCR comes from an adult with an advanced solid tumor such as melanoma, head and neck, liver or kidney cancer. The sequences come from CD4+ or CD8+ T cells sorted from blood, collected in a trial of the OX40 agonist ivuxolimab. This chain links TRBV19 with TRBJ1-5; a possible D gene is TRBD1 (6 bases). CDR3 nucleotides: TGTGCCAGTTTCAAGGGGACAAATAGCAATCAGCCCCAGCATTTT. Protein product: CASFKGTNSNQPQHF. Full variable domain (outside the CDR3, taken from reference TRBV19 and TRBJ1-5): DGGITQSPKYLFRKEGQNVTLSCEQNLNHDAMYWYRQDPGQGLRLIYYSQIVNDFQKGDIAEGYSVSREKKESFPLTVTSAQKNPTAFYLCASFKGTNSNQPQHFGDGTRLSIL.